This is a list of T cell receptor beta chains from one sample in a study of Ad26.COV2.S vaccination and SARS-CoV-2 variants. Sequencing used immunoSEQ multiplex PCR; TCRdb keeps in-frame clones, though not all of them. Found here are under 150,000 clones, 75% to 90% of them singletons; the top ten hold 5%. The material sequenced was peripheral blood, taken after recovery from COVID-19. The receptor set was obtained from a human donor who had recovered from COVID-19. Both conserved end residues are part of each CDR3. The D gene is left open where the match is weak. Size is omitted from some rows. Given values are once, few, many or a class for expanded clones.

clone size	V gene	CDR3 length	D gene	J gene	CDR3 protein	CDR3 DNA
NA	TRBV4-3	15	NA	TRBJ1-4	CASSQPQGANEKLFF	TGCGCCAGCAGCCAACCCCAGGGAGCTAATGAAAAACTGTTTTTT
NA	TRBV7-9	15	TRBD1	TRBJ1-1	CASRATGARNTEAFF	TGTGCCAGCAGAGCGACAGGGGCCCGGAACACTGAAGCTTTCTTT
NA	TRBV4-1	15	NA	TRBJ2-1	CASSRLGLSYNEQFF	TGCGCCAGCAGCCGCCTGGGCCTATCCTACAATGAGCAGTTCTTC
NA	TRBV4-3	15	NA	TRBJ2-1	CASSHTTRTRDEQFF	TGCGCCAGCAGCCATACGACTAGGACCAGAGATGAGCAGTTCTTC
few	TRBV11-2	14	NA	TRBJ2-7	CASRPLWGRNEQYF	TGTGCCAGCAGACCACTCTGGGGAAGAAACGAGCAGTACTTC
NA	TRBV19	14	TRBD2	TRBJ2-1	CASSRTSGGAEQFF	TGTGCCAGTAGTAGGACTAGCGGGGGGGCAGAGCAGTTCTTC
NA	TRBV7-2	16	TRBD1	TRBJ2-7	CASSLGSGTGKYEQYF	TGTGCCAGCAGCTTAGGATCCGGGACAGGGAAGTACGAGCAGTACTTC
once	TRBV6-2/TRBV6-3	12	NA	TRBJ2-7	CASSPLGYEQYF	TGTGCCAGCAGCCCCCTGGGATACGAGCAGTACTTC
few	TRBV11-2	11	NA	TRBJ2-1	CASSLLNEQFF	TGTGCCAGCAGCTTACTGAATGAGCAGTTCTTC
NA	TRBV20-1	14	NA	TRBJ2-1	CSASAGIPYNEQFF	TGCAGTGCTAGTGCGGGGATACCCTACAATGAGCAGTTCTTC
NA	TRBV5-4	15	TRBD1	TRBJ2-3	CASSTTGVSTDTQYF	TGTGCCAGCAGCACGACAGGGGTGAGCACAGATACGCAGTATTTT
NA	TRBV5-4	14	NA	TRBJ2-5	CASSTGPAQETQYF	TGTGCCAGCAGCACCGGACCAGCCCAAGAGACCCAGTACTTC
NA	TRBV13	16	NA	TRBJ1-6	CASSQIATGTISPLHF	TGTGCCAGCAGCCAGATTGCGACGGGTACTATATCACCCCTCCACTTT
few	TRBV7-2	14	TRBD1	TRBJ1-1	CASSSRQGRNPAFF	TGTGCCAGCAGCTCTAGACAGGGGCGGAATCCGGCTTTCTTT
NA	TRBV14	15	TRBD2	TRBJ2-7	CASSQLAGALYEQYF	TGTGCCAGCAGCCAACTAGCGGGGGCCCTTTACGAGCAGTACTTC
NA	TRBV4-1	16	TRBD1	TRBJ2-7	CASSLYRGTGSDEQYF	TGCGCCAGCAGCCTCTACAGGGGGACAGGGTCAGACGAGCAGTACTTC
NA	TRBV6-1	16	TRBD2	TRBJ2-5	CASSEGSSGSQETQYF	TGTGCCAGCAGTGAAGGGTCTAGCGGGTCCCAAGAGACCCAGTACTTC
NA	TRBV6-5	13	NA	TRBJ1-2	CASRPQGIYGYTF	TGTGCCAGCAGACCACAGGGAATCTATGGCTACACCTTC
few	TRBV15	13	NA	TRBJ1-1	CATSSSFNTEAFF	TGTGCCACCAGCTCTTCTTTCAACACTGAAGCTTTCTTT
NA	TRBV5-5	13	NA	TRBJ2-7	CASSLTTGYEQYF	TGTGCCAGCAGCTTGACTACAGGATACGAGCAGTACTTC
NA	TRBV9	12	NA	TRBJ2-2	CASSVSAGELFF	TGTGCCAGCAGCGTAAGCGCCGGGGAGCTGTTTTTT
NA	TRBV28	18	TRBD1	TRBJ1-5	CASSTGTGARYSNQPQHF	TGTGCCAGCAGTACTGGGACAGGGGCCAGATATAGCAATCAGCCCCAGCATTTT
NA	TRBV11-2	15	TRBD1	TRBJ1-1	CASSVPGQPNTEAFF	TGTGCCAGCAGCGTACCGGGACAGCCGAACACTGAAGCTTTCTTT
NA	TRBV9	16	NA	TRBJ2-1	CASSVASSLGLYEQFF	TGTGCCAGCAGCGTAGCTTCATCCTTAGGGTTGTATGAGCAGTTCTTC
NA	TRBV12-5	15	NA	TRBJ1-1	CASGLVLGGNTEAFF	TGTGCTAGTGGTTTGGTACTAGGGGGGAACACTGAAGCTTTCTTT
NA	TRBV30	15	TRBD2	TRBJ2-3	CAWSPSGASTDTQYF	TGTGCCTGGAGCCCTAGCGGGGCTAGCACAGATACGCAGTATTTT
NA	TRBV28	17	NA	TRBJ1-2	CASSLPTEGALSRGYTF	TGTGCCAGCAGTTTACCGACTGAAGGGGCCCTCTCGCGGGGCTACACCTTC